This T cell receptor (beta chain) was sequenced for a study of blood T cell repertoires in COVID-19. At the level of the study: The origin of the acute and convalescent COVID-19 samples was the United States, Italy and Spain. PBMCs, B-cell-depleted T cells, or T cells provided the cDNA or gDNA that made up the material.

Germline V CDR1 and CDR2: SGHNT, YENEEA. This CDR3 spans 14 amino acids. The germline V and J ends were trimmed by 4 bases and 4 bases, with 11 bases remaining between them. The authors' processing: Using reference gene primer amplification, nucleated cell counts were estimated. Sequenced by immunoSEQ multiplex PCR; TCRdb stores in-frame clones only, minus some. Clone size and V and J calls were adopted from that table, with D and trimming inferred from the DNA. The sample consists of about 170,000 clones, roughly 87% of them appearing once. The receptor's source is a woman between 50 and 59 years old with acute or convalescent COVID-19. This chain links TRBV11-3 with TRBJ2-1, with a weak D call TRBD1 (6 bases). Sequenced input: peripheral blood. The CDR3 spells CASSWGQRYNEQFF. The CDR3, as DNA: TGTGCCAGCAGCTGGGGACAAAGGTACAATGAGCAGTTCTTC. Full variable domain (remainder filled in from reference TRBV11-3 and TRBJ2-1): EAGVVQSPRYKIIEKKQPVAFWCNPISGHNTLYWYLQNLGQGPELLIRYENEEAVDDSQLPKDRFSAERLKGVDSTLKIQPAELGDSAVYLCASSWGQRYNEQFFGPGTRLTVL.